The clone carrying this TCR beta chain was counted at least ten times. The data belong to a study of human T cells and chemical hapten exposure. The overall study: Patch tests put 0.01% DPC on the upper back, read at 6 days.

The germline V gene has CDR1 MGHRA and CDR2 YSYEKL. The CDR3 length is 13 residues. Trimming cost V 0 bases and J 8 bases, with 8 bases left between them. The library tagged individual cDNA molecules with unique molecular identifiers. Per the original methods: Counts of TCRs in each sample centred on a median of 95,638 and extended from approximately 25,000 to 650,000. One entry per CDR3 protein results from TCRdb running MiXCR on the RACE reads. The V and J calls, along with clone size, are taken from TCRdb and not from the paper's own processing. The data show fewer than 500,000 distinct CDR3 sequences, roughly 4.8% seen once. Time point noted: patch test 1, 2 weeks after DPC sensitization. Indicated treatment: therapeutic diphenylcyclopropenone sensitization with weekly scalp DPC.

This sequence was found in a woman between 50 and 59 years old with alopecia areata. Some clones in this sample may be carry-over from other donors' samples. Sequences were derived from whole blood, sampled in connection with sensitization to the hapten diphenylcyclopropenone (DPC). The V call is TRBV4-1, the J call TRBJ1-3; D is possibly TRBD1 (5 bases). The CDR3 is CASSQDRGDTIYF. CDR3 in DNA: TGCGCCAGCAGCCAAGATAGAGGGGACACCATATATTTT.